This T cell receptor (beta chain) stems from a study of T cell responses to AZD1222 COVID-19 vaccine. Sequencing used immunoSEQ multiplex PCR; TCRdb keeps in-frame clones, though not all of them. Counted here are 140,000 to 150,000 clones, about 86% occurring once; the ten biggest clones make up over 4.5%. Deletions cut 2 bases from V and 4 bases from J, with 18 bases between. The CDR3 spans 16 residues. CDR1 and CDR2 (germline): MNHNS, SASEGT. Notes on this clone: Its antigen is still unknown.

Overall study findings and caveats: Recipients of two AZD1222 doses showed rising Spike-specific TCR breadth and depth.

This receptor was taken from an adult who received the AZD1222 COVID-19 vaccine. This chain uses TRBV6-1 with TRBJ2-7; either TRBD1 or TRBD2 may fit D (6 bases each). The sample here was peripheral blood, taken 28 days after the second AZD1222 dose. This CDR3 is CASSEQGFPGEYEQYF. As DNA, the CDR3 is TGTGCCAGCAGTGAACAGGGGTTCCCGGGGGAGTACGAGCAGTACTTC.